One sample yielded the 30 T cell receptor beta chains listed below, sequenced in a study of monozygotic twins with inflammatory bowel disease (dated by TCRdb to between 2018 and 2021). Library creation used 5' RACE. Sequencer: Illumina HiSeq 2500. TCRdb reanalyzed the reads, keeping one entry per CDR3 protein sequence and omitting DNA. In this sample's table one finds 150,000 to 200,000 distinct CDR3 sequences. Clones ranked in the top ten supply around 6.8% of the sample. Sequencing used blood. The receptors shown here come from a human donor with ulcerative colitis or Crohn's disease, or a healthy co-twin of an affected twin (not recorded which).

This sequence joins TRBV24-1 and TRBJ2-1; TCRdb reports TRBD2, a call that lacks DNA to check it against. CDR1 is KGHDR and CDR2 is SFDVKD in the germline V gene. This CDR3 has 16 amino acids. This chain's CDR3 is CATSDLALAGVGEQFF.

The chain joins TRBV6-1 to TRBJ2-7; TCRdb proposes TRBD1, but this gene call is untestable without DNA. Germline V lookup: CDR1 MNHNS, CDR2 SASEGT. There are 14 residues in the CDR3. The CDR3 loop is CASSAFPGSDEQYF.

The genes are TRBV6-1 and TRBJ1-6; TCRdb lists TRBD1, though no DNA is available to test this call. This CDR3 spans 14 amino acids. Germline V lookup: CDR1 MNHNS, CDR2 SASEGT. The CDR3 is CASSPARINSPLHF.

V is TRBV27 and J is TRBJ2-1; the D gene TCRdb calls, TRBD1, cannot be checked with no DNA. The CDR3 length is 13 residues. Per the germline V gene, CDR1 is MNHEY and CDR2 is SMNVEV (reference sequence). The CDR3 sequence is CATGPRSYNEQFF.

The chain links TRBV20-1 to TRBJ2-1. Germline lookup yields CDR1 DFQATT and CDR2 SNEGSKA (reference sequence). This CDR3 spans 15 amino acids. CDR3 residues: CSARSTGSLSNEQFF.

The V and J genes are TRBV5-6 and TRBJ1-1; the D call of TRBD1 rests on TCRdb alone, since no DNA is present to check it. CDR1 and CDR2 from the germline V gene are SGHDT and YYEEEE. CDR3 size: 16 residues. CDR3 sequence reads: CATQTSGGRLDTEAFF.

The genes are TRBV29-1 and TRBJ1-5; TCRdb lists TRBD1, though no DNA is available to test this call. Germline V gene sequence: CDR1 SQVTM, CDR2 ANQGSEA. The CDR3 covers 12 residues. The CDR3 sequence: CSVGQGDQPQHF.

The CDR3 spells CASSLGQGNNSPLHF. This chain uses TRBV5-1 with TRBJ1-6; absent DNA, TCRdb's TRBD1 call cannot be checked. Germline-derived CDR1 and CDR2 are SGHRS and YFSETQ. The CDR3 has 15 amino acids.

This chain joins TRBV29-1 and TRBJ2-1; with no DNA, the TCRdb D assignment of TRBD2 cannot be verified. Germline-derived CDR1 and CDR2 are SQVTM and ANQGSEA. The CDR3 has 14 residues. The CDR3 region is CSVAGTSGSNEQFF.

CDR3 sequence: CSATPGLAGGPVGSYNEQFF. The chain links TRBV20-1 to TRBJ2-1; TCRdb lists TRBD2, though no DNA is available to test this call. The CDR3 extends over 20 amino acids. Germline V lookup: CDR1 DFQATT, CDR2 SNEGSKA (reference sequence).

The rearrangement uses TRBV5-1 and TRBJ1-2. The germline V gene has CDR1 SGHRS and CDR2 YFSETQ. CDR3 length: 13 residues. CDR3 loop: CASSFSRYYSYTF.

The chain carries TRBV4-1 and TRBJ2-3; TCRdb selects TRBD2, and the lack of DNA leaves this call unchecked. The CDR3 has 17 amino acids. Germline CDR1 is MGHRA and CDR2 is YSYEKL. This chain's CDR3 is CASSPLGTREVTDTQYF.

This chain joins TRBV12-3 or TRBV12-4 and TRBJ1-1. This CDR3 has 12 residues. CDR3 sequence reads: CAIRTGNTEAFF.

The genes are TRBV4-3 and TRBJ2-3. The CDR3 is 14 residues long. Germline V CDR1 and CDR2: LGHNA, YSLEER. The CDR3 reads CASSQVLSTDTQYF.

V is TRBV30 and J is TRBJ2-1; the TCRdb D gene call, TRBD2, has no DNA to confirm it. The CDR3 contains 17 residues. Germline-derived CDR1 and CDR2 are GTSNPN and SVGIG (reference sequence). The chain's CDR3 is CAWRGTSRVNSGNEQFF.

J is TRBJ1-2 and V is TRBV13; checking the TCRdb D call of TRBD1 is not possible without DNA. Germline V gene lookup returns CDR1 PRHDT and CDR2 FYEKMQ (reference sequence). CDR3 length: 15 residues. CDR3 sequence reads: CASSQSQGVGYGYTF.

The chain carries TRBV4-1 and TRBJ2-6; TCRdb's D gene call, TRBD1, goes unchecked for lack of DNA. CDR3 length: 19 residues. The germline V gene has CDR1 MGHRA and CDR2 YSYEKL. The CDR3 loop is CASSQTAGTGPPGANVLTF.

The gene calls are TRBV20-1 and TRBJ1-5; with no DNA, the TCRdb D assignment of TRBD1 cannot be verified. Per the germline V gene, CDR1 is DFQATT and CDR2 is SNEGSKA (reference sequence). The CDR3 has 16 residues. CDR3 sequence reads: CSARELGQGLNQPQHF.

The chain carries TRBV20-1 and TRBJ1-5; TCRdb reports TRBD1, a call that lacks DNA to check it against. The CDR3 covers 16 residues. Germline loops: CDR1 DFQATT, CDR2 SNEGSKA (reference sequence). The CDR3 region is CSARGPSVGDPQPQHF.

The chain employs TRBV6-5 and TRBJ2-4; as DNA is missing, the TRBD2 call by TCRdb cannot be tested. CDR3 length: 15 residues. The germline gives CDR1 MNHEY, CDR2 SVGAGI. Here the CDR3 reads CASSSPTSGRDMQYF.

The V and J genes are TRBV12-3 or TRBV12-4 and TRBJ1-2; the D call of TRBD1 rests on TCRdb alone, since no DNA is present to check it. The length of the CDR3 is 15 residues. The chain's CDR3 is CASSSDSSRLGGYTF.

The chain combines TRBV5-6 with TRBJ1-1; TCRdb calls TRBD1, which cannot be checked without DNA. The germline V gene encodes CDR1 SGHDT and CDR2 YYEEEE. The CDR3 consists of 15 residues. CDR3 loop: CASSRLDRDNEEAFF.

This rearrangement joins TRBV7-9 to TRBJ2-2; absent DNA, TCRdb's TRBD2 call cannot be checked. The CDR3 loop spans 17 amino acids. The germline V gene encodes CDR1 SEHNR and CDR2 FQNEAQ (reference sequence). This chain's CDR3 is CASSPPAGGSNTGELFF. Full variable domain (rest looked up from reference TRBV7-9 and TRBJ2-2): DTGVSQNPRHKITKRGQNVTFRCDPISEHNRLYWYRQTLGQGPEFLTYFQNEAQLEKSRLLSDRFSAERPKGSFSTLEIQRTEQGDSAMYLCASSPPAGGSNTGELFFGEGSRLTVL.

The chain has TRBV4-2 and TRBJ2-2. This CDR3 region has 12 residues. Germline V gene lookup returns CDR1 LGHNA and CDR2 YNFKEQ. The CDR3 region is CASSQPTGELFF.

The chain couples TRBV5-1 to TRBJ2-3; TCRdb reports TRBD1, a call that lacks DNA to check it against. The CDR3 extends over 15 amino acids. Germline CDR1 reads SGHRS; CDR2 reads YFSETQ. The CDR3 here is CASSLEQARMDTQYF. The whole variable domain, remainder taken from reference TRBV5-1 and TRBJ2-3, is KAGVTQTPRYLIKTRGQQVTLSCSPISGHRSVSWYQQTPGQGLQFLFEYFSETQRNKGNFPGRFSGRQFSNSRSEMNVSTLELGDSALYLCASSLEQARMDTQYFGPGTRLTVL.

The chain uses TRBV5-1 and TRBJ2-7; with no DNA, the TCRdb D assignment of TRBD1 cannot be verified. The CDR3 consists of 14 residues. The germline V gene has CDR1 SGHRS and CDR2 YFSETQ. CDR3 sequence: CASSETMGPYEQYF.

This sequence joins TRBV29-1 and TRBJ2-5; TCRdb's assignment of TRBD1 cannot be checked, as there is no DNA. This CDR3 has 12 amino acids. The V gene's germline CDR1 is SQVTM and CDR2 ANQGSEA. The CDR3 loop is CSVQGRQETQYF.

The genes are TRBV12-3 or TRBV12-4 and TRBJ1-3. This CDR3 has 14 amino acids. This chain's CDR3 is CASSFSGPGNTIYF.

The V gene is TRBV6-1, the J gene TRBJ1-2; with no DNA, the TCRdb D assignment of TRBD1 cannot be verified. The CDR3 contains 14 residues. Germline lookup yields CDR1 MNHNS and CDR2 SASEGT. The CDR3 region is CASSEPGQGYGYTF.

This chain joins TRBV18 and TRBJ2-4. CDR1 is KGHSH and CDR2 is LQKENI in the germline V gene. CDR3 length equals 12 residues. CDR3 residues: CASSPSLNIQYF.